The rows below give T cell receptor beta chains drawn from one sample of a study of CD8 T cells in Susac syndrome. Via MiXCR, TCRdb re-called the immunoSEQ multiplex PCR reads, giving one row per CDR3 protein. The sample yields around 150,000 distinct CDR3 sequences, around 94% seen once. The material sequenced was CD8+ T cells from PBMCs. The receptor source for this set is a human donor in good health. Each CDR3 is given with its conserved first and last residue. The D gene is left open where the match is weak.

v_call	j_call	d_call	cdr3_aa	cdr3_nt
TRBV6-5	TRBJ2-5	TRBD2	CASSWAAGGGEETQYF	TGTGCCAGCAGTTGGGCAGCGGGAGGAGGAGAGGAGACCCAGTACTTC
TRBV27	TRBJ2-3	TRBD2	CASSFVAGMGADTQYF	TGTGCCAGCAGTTTCGTAGCGGGAATGGGTGCAGATACGCAGTATTTT
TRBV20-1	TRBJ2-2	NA	CSASSSDYNTGELFF	TGCAGTGCTAGTTCGTCGGACTATAACACCGGGGAGCTGTTTTTT
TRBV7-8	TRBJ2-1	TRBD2	CASSSGLAGVVQFF	TGTGCCAGCAGCTCCGGACTAGCGGGAGTTGTACAGTTCTTC
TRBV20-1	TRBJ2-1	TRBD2	CSARLAGVPPSSYNEQFF	TGCAGTGCTCGACTAGCGGGAGTTCCCCCGAGCTCCTACAATGAGCAGTTCTTC
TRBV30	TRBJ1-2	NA	CACHWGLYGYTF	TGTGCCTGTCACTGGGGACTCTATGGCTACACCTTC
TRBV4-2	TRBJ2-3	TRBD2	CASRQREGLAGDTQYF	TGTGCCAGCAGACAACGAGAGGGACTAGCGGGAGATACGCAGTATTTT
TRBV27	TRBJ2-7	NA	CASWDMAYEQYF	TGTGCCAGCTGGGACATGGCCTACGAGCAGTACTTC
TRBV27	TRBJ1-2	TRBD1	CASSLNRGSGYTF	TGTGCCAGCAGTTTAAACAGGGGAAGTGGCTACACCTTC
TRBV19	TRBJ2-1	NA	CASSMWNQLHDEQFF	TGTGCCAGTAGTATGTGGAATCAGCTCCATGATGAGCAGTTCTTC
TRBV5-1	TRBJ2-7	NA	CASRLARDYEQYF	TGCGCCAGCAGGCTCGCCAGGGACTACGAGCAGTACTTC
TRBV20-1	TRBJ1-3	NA	CSARDPLGGAGNTIYF	TGCAGTGCTAGAGACCCTCTTGGAGGGGCTGGAAACACCATATATTTT
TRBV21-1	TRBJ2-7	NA	CASSKVRGPDSYEQYF	TGTGCCAGCAGCAAAGTACGTGGGCCGGATTCATACGAGCAGTACTTC
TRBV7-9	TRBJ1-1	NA	CATTPGAEAFF	TGTGCCACAACTCCGGGGGCTGAAGCTTTCTTT
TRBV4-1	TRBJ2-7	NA	CASSQLGVGSEQYF	TGCGCCAGCAGCCAGCTAGGGGTGGGGAGCGAGCAGTACTTC
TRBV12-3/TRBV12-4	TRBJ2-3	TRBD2	CASRPSGRLHTQYF	TGTGCCAGCAGGCCTAGCGGGAGGTTACATACGCAGTATTTT
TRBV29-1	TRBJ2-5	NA	CSVEGLETQYF	TGCAGCGTTGAGGGGTTGGAGACCCAGTACTTC